This record concerns one T cell receptor beta chain sequence. Its target is unknown. TCRdb recomputed calls from the 5' RACE reads with MiXCR, one row per CDR3 protein. The sample shows some 270,000 distinct CDR3 sequences, about 20% of them seen only once. This record comes from a study of CD8 T cells in ankylosing spondylitis. The CDR3 sequence is 14 residues long. From germline, CDR1 is SGDLS and CDR2 YYNGEE. Trimming cost V 7 bases and J 7 bases; bases outside gene matches: 9. Study results and limitations: Significantly higher representation of disease-linked clones was reported for matched ankylosing spondylitis synovial fluid. Earlier work had already found some motif variants in reactive arthritis synovial fluid and blood.

Source material: blood, either unsorted or a sorted T cell fraction (not recorded which). The source is a male donor with ankylosing spondylitis or in good health (not recorded which). This chain connects TRBV9 to TRBJ1-5; 9 bases match TRBD1. The CDR3 here is CASGCGTGNQPQHF. The DNA of the CDR3 is TGTGCCAGCGGGTGCGGGACAGGGAACCAGCCCCAGCATTTT.